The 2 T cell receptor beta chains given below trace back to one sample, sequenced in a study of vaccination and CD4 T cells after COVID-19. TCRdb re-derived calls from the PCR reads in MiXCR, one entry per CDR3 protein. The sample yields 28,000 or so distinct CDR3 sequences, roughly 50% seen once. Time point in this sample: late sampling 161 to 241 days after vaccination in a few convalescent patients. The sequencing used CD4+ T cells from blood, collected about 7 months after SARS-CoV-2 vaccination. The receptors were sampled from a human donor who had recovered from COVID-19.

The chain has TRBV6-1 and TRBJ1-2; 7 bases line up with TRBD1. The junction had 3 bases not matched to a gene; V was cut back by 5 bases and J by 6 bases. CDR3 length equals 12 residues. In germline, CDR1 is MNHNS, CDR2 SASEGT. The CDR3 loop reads CASSKGTDGYTF. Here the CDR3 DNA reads TGTGCCAGCAGTAAAGGGACAGATGGCTACACCTTC.

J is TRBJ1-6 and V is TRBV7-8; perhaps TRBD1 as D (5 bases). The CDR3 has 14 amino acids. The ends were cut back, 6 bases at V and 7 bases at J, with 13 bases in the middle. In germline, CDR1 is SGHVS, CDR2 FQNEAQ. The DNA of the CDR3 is TGTGCCAGCAGTTCAGACAGAGAAAATTCACCCCTCCACTTT. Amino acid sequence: CASSSDRENSPLHF.